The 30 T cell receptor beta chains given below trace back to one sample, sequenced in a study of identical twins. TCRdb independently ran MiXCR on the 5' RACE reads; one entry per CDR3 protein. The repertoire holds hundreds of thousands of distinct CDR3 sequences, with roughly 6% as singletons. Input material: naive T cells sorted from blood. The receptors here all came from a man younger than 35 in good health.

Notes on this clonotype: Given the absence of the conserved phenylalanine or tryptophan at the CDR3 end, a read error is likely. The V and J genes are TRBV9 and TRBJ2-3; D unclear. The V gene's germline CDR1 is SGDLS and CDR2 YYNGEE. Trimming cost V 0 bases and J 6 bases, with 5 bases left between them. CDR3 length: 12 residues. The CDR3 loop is CASSVATDTQYY. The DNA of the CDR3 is TGTGCCAGCAGCGTAGCTACCGATACGCAGTATTAT.

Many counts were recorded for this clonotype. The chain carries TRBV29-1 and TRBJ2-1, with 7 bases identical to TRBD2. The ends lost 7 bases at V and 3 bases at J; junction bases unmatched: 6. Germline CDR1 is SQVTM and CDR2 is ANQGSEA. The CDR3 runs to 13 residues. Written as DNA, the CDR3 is TGCAGCGGCGGGAGCGACGGCTACAATGAGCAGTTCTTC. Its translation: CSGGSDGYNEQFF.

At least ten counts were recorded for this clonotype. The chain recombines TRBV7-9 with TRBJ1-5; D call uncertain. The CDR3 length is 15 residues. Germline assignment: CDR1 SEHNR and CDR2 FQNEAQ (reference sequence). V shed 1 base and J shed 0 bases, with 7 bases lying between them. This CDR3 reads CASSLGIASNQPQHF. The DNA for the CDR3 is TGTGCCAGCAGCTTAGGGATCGCTAGCAATCAGCCCCAGCATTTT.

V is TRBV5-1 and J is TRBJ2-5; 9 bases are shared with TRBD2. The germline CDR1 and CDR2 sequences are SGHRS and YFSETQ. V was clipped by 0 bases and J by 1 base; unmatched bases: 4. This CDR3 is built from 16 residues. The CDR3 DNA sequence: TGCGCCAGCAGCTTGGTGGCTAGCGGGATCCAAGAGACCCAGTACTTC. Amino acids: CASSLVASGIQETQYF. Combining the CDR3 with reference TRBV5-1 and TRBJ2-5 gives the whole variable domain KAGVTQTPRYLIKTRGQQVTLSCSPISGHRSVSWYQQTPGQGLQFLFEYFSETQRNKGNFPGRFSGRQFSNSRSEMNVSTLELGDSALYLCASSLVASGIQETQYFGPGTRLLVL.

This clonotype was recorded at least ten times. The CDR3 nucleotides read TGTGCCAGCAGCCCGCGGACTAGCGGGAGGGCCTACAATGAGCAGTTCTTC. Translating gives CASSPRTSGRAYNEQFF. The gene calls are TRBV11-2 and TRBJ2-1; 15 nucleotides agree with TRBD2. Germline V gene sequence: CDR1 SGHAT, CDR2 FQNNGV. Trimming cost V 5 bases and J 2 bases; bases outside gene matches: 4. The CDR3 has 17 amino acids.

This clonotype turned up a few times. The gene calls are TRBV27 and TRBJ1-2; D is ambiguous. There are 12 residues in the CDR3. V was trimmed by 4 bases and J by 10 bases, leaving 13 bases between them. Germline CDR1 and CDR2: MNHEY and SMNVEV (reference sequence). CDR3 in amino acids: CASSSSWANYTF. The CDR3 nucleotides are TGTGCCAGCAGTTCCTCATGGGCCAACTACACCTTC.

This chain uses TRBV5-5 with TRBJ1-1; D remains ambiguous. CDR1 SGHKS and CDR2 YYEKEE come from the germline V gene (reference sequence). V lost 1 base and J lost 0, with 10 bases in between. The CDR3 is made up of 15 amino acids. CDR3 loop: CASSLLRAVNTEAFF. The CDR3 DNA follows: TGTGCCAGCAGCTTGTTGAGGGCGGTGAACACTGAAGCTTTCTTT.

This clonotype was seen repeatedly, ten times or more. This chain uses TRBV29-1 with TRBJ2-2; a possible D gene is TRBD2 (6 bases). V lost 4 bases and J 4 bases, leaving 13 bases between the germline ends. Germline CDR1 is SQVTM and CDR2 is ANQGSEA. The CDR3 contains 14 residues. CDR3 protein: CSVGATAGTGELFF. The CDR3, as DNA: TGCAGCGTTGGGGCGACAGCGGGCACCGGGGAGCTGTTTTTT.

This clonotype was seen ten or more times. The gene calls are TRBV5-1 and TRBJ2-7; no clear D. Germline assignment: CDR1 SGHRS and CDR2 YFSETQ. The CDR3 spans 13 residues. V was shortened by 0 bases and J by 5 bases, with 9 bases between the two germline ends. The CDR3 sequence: CASSLGPLDEQYF. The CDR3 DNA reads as TGCGCCAGCAGCTTGGGTCCGCTCGACGAGCAGTACTTC.

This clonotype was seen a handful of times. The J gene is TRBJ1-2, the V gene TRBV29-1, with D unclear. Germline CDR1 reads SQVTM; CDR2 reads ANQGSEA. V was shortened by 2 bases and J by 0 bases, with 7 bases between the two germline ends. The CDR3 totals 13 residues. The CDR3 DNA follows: TGCAGCGTTGAAAGAATGGCTAACTATGGCTACACCTTC. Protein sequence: CSVERMANYGYTF.

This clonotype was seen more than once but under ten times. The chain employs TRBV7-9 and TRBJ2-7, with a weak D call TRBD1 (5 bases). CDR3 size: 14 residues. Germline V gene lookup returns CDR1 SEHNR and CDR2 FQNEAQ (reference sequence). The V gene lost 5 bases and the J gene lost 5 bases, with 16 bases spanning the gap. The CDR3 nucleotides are TGTGCCAGCAGCCCCACTGACAGAAAGAACGAGCAGTACTTC. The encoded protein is CASSPTDRKNEQYF.

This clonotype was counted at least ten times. The CDR3 region is CASSPGQGTQYF. The DNA of the CDR3 is TGTGCCAGCAGCCCCGGACAGGGTACGCAGTATTTT. The V and J genes are TRBV7-3 and TRBJ2-3, with 8 bases identical to TRBD1. CDR1 and CDR2 from the germline V gene are SGHTA and FQGTGA. The CDR3 has 12 amino acids. The V gene end was trimmed by 5 bases and the J gene end by 8 bases; junction bases not matched to a gene: 3.

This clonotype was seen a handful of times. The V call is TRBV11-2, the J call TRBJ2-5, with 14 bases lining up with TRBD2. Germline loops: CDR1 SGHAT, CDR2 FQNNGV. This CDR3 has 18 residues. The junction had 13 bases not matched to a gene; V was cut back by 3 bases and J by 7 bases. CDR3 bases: TGTGCCAGCAGCTTTTCCCCCGGGACTAGCGGGAGTAGGGGGACCCAGTACTTC. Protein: CASSFSPGTSGSRGTQYF.

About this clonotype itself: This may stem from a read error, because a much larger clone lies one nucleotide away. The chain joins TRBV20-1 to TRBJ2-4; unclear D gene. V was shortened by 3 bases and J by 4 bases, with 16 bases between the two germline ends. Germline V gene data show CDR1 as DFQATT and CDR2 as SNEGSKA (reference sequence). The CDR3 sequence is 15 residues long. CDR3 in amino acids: CSASDVRMGKNIQYF. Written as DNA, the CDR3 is TGCAGTGCTAGCGATGTCAGGATGGGAAAAAACATTCAGTACTTC.

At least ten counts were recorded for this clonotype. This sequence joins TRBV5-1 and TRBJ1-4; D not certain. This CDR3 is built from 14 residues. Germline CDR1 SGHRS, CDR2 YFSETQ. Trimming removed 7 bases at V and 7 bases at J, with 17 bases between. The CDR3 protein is CASCEWRSCEKLFF. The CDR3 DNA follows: TGCGCCAGCTGCGAGTGGAGAAGTTGTGAAAAACTGTTTTTT.

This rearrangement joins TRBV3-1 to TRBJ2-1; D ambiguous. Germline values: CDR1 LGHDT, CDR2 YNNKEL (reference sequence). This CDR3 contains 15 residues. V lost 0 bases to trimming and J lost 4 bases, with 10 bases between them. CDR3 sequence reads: CASSQDSLAYNEQFF. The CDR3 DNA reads TGTGCCAGCAGCCAAGATTCACTGGCATACAATGAGCAGTTCTTC.

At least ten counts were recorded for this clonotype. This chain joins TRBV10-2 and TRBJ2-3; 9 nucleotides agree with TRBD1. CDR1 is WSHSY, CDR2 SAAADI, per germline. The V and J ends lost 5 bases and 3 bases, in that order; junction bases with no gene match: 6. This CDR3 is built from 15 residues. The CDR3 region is CASSSGTGWTDTQYF. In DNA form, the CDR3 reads TGCGCCAGCAGTTCCGGGACAGGGTGGACAGATACGCAGTATTTT.

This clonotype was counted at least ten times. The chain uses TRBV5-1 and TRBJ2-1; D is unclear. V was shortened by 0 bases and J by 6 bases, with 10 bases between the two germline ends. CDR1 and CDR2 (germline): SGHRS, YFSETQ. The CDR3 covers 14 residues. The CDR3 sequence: CASSLAVGVNEQFF. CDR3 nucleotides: TGCGCCAGCAGCTTGGCCGTTGGGGTCAATGAGCAGTTCTTC. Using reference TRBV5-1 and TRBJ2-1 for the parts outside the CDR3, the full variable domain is KAGVTQTPRYLIKTRGQQVTLSCSPISGHRSVSWYQQTPGQGLQFLFEYFSETQRNKGNFPGRFSGRQFSNSRSEMNVSTLELGDSALYLCASSLAVGVNEQFFGPGTRLTVL.

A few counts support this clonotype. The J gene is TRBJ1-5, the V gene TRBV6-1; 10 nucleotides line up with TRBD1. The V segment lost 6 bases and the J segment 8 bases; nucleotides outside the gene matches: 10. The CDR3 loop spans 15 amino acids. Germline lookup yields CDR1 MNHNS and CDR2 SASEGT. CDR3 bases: TGTGCCAGCAGCTCAGTTGAAGGGACAGGGGAGCCCCAGCATTTT. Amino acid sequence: CASSSVEGTGEPQHF.

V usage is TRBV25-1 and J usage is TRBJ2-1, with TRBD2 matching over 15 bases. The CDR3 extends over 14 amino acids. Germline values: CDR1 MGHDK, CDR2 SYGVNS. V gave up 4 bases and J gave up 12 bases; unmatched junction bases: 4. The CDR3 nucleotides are TGTGCCAGCAGTGGAGGGACTAGCGGGAGGAGGCAGTTCTTC. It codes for CASSGGTSGRRQFF.

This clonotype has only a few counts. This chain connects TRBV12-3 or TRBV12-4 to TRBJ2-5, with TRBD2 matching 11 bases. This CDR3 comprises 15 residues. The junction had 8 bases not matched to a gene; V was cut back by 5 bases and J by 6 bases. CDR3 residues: CASSPDSGREQTQYF. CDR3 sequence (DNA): TGTGCCAGCAGTCCGGATAGCGGGAGGGAGCAGACCCAGTACTTC.

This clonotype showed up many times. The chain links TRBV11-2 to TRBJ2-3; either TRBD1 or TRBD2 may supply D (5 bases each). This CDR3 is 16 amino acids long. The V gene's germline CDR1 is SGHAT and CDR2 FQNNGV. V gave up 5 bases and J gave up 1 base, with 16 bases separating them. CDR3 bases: TGTGCCAGCAGCCGCTTGGCCGGGGCCGGCACAGATACGCAGTATTTT. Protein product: CASSRLAGAGTDTQYF.

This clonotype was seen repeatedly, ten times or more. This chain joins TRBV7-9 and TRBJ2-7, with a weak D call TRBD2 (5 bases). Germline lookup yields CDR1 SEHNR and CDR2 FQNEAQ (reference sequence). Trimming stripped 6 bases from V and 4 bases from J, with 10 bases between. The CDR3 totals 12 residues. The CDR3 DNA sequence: TGTGCCAGCAGGGGAGCTAGTTACGAGCAGTACGTC. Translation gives CASRGASYEQYV.

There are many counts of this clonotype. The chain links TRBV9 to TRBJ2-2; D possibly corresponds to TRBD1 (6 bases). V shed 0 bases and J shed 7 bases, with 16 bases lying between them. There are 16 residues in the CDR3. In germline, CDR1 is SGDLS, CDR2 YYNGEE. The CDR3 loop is CASSVEGSGDVGELFF. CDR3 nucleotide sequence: TGTGCCAGCAGCGTAGAGGGGTCAGGGGATGTCGGGGAGCTGTTTTTT.

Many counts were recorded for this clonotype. This CDR3 reads CASSVGLAGVNEQFF. As DNA, the CDR3 is TGTGCCAGCAGCGTGGGACTAGCGGGAGTGAATGAGCAGTTCTTC. The rearrangement uses TRBV9 and TRBJ2-1; 14 nucleotides align to TRBD2. The CDR3 is 15 amino acids. Germline assignment: CDR1 SGDLS and CDR2 YYNGEE. V was pared by 2 bases and J by 7 bases, with 2 bases of the junction left unmatched.

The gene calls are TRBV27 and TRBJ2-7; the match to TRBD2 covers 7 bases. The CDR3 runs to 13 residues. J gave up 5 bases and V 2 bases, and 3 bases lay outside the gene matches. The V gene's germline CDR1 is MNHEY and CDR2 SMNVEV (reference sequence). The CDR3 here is CASSLGEGNEQYF. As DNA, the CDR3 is TGTGCCAGCAGTTTAGGGGAGGGCAACGAGCAGTACTTC.

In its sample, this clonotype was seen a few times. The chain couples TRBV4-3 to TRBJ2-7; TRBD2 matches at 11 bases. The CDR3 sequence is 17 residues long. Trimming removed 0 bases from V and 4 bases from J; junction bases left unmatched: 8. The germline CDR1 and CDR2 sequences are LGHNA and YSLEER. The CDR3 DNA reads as TGCGCCAGCAGCCAAGATCTCCTAGCGGGAGGAACATACGAGCAGTACTTC. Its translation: CASSQDLLAGGTYEQYF.

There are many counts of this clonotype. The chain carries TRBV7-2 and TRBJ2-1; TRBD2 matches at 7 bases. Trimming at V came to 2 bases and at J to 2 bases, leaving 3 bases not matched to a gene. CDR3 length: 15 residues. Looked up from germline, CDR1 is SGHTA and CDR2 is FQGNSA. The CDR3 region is CASSLTGGTYNEQFF. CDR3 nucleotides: TGTGCCAGCAGCTTAACCGGGGGGACCTACAATGAGCAGTTCTTC.

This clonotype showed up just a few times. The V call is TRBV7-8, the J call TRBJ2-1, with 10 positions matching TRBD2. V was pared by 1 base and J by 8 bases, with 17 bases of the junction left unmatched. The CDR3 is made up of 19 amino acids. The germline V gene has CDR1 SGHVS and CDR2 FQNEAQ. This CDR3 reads CASSLDMRWAVAGGYEQFF. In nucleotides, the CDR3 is TGTGCCAGCAGCTTAGATATGAGATGGGCGGTAGCGGGAGGTTATGAGCAGTTCTTC.

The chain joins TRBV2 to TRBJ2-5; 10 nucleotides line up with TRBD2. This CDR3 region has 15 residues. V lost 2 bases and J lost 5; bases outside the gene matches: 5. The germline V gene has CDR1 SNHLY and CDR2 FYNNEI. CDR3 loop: CASSEMTSGRETQYF. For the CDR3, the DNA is TGTGCCAGCAGTGAAATGACTAGCGGGCGGGAGACCCAGTACTTC. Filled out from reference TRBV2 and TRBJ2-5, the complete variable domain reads EPEVTQTPSHQVTQMGQEVILRCVPISNHLYFYWYRQILGQKVEFLVSFYNNEISEKSEIFDDQFSVERPDGSNFTLKIRSTKLEDSAMYFCASSEMTSGRETQYFGPGTRLLVL.